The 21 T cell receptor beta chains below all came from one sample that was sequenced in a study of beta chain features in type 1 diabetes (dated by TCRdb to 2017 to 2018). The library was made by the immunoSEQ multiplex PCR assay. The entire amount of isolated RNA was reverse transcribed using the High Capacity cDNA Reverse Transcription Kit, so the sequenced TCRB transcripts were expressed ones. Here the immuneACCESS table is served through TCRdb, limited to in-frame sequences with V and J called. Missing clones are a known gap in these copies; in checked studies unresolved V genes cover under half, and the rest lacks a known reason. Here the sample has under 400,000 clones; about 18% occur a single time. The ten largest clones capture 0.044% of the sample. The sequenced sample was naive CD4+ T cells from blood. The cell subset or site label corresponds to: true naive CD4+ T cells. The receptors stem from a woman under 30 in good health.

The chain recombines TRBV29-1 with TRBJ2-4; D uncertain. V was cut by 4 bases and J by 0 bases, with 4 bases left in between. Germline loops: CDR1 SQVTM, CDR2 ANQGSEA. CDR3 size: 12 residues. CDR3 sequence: CSVGLAKNIQYF. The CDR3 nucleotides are TGCAGCGTTGGACTAGCCAAAAACATTCAGTACTTC.

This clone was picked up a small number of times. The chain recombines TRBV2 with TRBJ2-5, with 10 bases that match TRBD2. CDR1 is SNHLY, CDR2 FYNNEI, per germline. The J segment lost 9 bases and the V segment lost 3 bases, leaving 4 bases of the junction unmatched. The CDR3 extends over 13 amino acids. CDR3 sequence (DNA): TGTGCCAGCAGTGACTATAGCGGGGGGCCCCAGTACTTC. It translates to CASSDYSGGPQYF. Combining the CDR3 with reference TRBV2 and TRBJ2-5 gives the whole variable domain EPEVTQTPSHQVTQMGQEVILRCVPISNHLYFYWYRQILGQKVEFLVSFYNNEISEKSEIFDDQFSVERPDGSNFTLKIRSTKLEDSAMYFCASSDYSGGPQYFGPGTRLLVL.

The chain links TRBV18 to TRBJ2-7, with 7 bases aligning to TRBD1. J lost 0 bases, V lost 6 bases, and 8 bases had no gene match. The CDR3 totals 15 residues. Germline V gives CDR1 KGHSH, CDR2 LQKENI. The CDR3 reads CASSPGQPGSYEQYF. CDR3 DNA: TGTGCCAGCTCCCCGGGACAGCCGGGCTCCTACGAGCAGTACTTC.

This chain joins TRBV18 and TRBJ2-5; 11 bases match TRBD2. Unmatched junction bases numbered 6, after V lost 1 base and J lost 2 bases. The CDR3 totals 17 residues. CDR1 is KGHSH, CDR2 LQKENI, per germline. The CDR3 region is CASSPRGLADHQETQYF. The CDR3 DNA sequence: TGTGCCAGCTCACCACGGGGACTAGCGGACCATCAAGAGACCCAGTACTTC. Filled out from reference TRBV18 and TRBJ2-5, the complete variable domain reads NAGVMQNPRHLVRRRGQEARLRCSPMKGHSHVYWYRQLPEEGLKFMVYLQKENIIDESGMPKERFSAEFPKEGPSILRIQQVVRGDSAAYFCASSPRGLADHQETQYFGPGTRLLVL.

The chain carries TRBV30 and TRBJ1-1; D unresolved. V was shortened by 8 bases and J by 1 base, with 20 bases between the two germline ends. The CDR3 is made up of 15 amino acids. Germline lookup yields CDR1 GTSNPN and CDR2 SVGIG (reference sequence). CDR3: CAGRRSDNPNTEAFF. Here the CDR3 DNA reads TGTGCCGGTAGGAGGTCAGACAATCCGAACACTGAAGCTTTCTTT.

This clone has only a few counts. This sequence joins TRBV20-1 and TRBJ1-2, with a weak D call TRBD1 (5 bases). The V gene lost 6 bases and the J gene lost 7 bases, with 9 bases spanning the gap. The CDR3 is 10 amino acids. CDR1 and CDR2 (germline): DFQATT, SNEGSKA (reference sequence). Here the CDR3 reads CSAGAGGYTF. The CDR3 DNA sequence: TGCAGTGCAGGGGCCGGTGGCTACACCTTC.

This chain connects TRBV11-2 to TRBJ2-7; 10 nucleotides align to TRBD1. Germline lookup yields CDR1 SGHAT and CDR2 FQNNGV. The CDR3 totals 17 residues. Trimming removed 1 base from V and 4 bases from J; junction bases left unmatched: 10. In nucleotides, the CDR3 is TGTGCCAGCAGCTTAGTCCCGGGGACAGGGGCGAGGTACGAGCAGTACTTC. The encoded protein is CASSLVPGTGARYEQYF.

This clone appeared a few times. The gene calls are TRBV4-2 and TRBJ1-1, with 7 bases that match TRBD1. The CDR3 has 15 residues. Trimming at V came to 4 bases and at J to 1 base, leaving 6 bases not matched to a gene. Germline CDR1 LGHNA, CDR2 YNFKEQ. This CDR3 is CASSLRGQPNTEAFF. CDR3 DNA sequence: TGTGCCAGCAGCCTAAGGGGACAGCCGAACACTGAAGCTTTCTTT.

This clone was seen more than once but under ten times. The CDR3, as DNA: TGTGCCAGCAATCAGCGTACGCAGTATTTT. It specifies CASNQRTQYF. The chain uses TRBV2 and TRBJ2-3; D ambiguous. Per germline, CDR1 SNHLY and CDR2 FYNNEI. This CDR3 is 10 amino acids long. The V gene lost 7 bases and the J gene lost 8 bases, with 7 bases spanning the gap.

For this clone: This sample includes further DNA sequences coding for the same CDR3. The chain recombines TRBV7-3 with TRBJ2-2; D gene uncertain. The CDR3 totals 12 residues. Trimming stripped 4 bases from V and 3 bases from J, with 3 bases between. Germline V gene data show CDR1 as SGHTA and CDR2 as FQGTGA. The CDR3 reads CASSSYTGELFF. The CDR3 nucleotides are TGTGCCAGCAGCTCCTACACCGGGGAGCTGTTTTTT.

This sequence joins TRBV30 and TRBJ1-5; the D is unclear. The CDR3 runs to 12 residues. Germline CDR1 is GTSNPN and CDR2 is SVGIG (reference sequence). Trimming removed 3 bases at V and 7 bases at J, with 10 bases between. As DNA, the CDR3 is TGTGCCTGGAGGCGCCCCGGGCAGCCCCAGCATTTT. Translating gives CAWRRPGQPQHF.

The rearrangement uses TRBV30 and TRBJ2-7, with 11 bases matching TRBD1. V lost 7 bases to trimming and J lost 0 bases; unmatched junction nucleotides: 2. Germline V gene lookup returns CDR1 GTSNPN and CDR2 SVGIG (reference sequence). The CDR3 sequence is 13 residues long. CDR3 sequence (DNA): TGTGCCTCAGGGACAGGGGGCTCCTACGAGCAGTACTTC. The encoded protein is CASGTGGSYEQYF.

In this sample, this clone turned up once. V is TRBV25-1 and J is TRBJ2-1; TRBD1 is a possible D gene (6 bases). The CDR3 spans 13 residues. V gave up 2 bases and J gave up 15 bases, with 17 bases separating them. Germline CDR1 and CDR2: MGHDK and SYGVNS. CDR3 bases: TGTGCCAGCAGTGAACCTGGGACATCAAGGACGTTCTTC. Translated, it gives CASSEPGTSRTFF.

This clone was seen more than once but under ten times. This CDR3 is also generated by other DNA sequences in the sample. DNA for the CDR3: TGCGCCAGCAGCTTGGGGACAGGTTGGACTGAAGCTTTCTTT. Amino acids: CASSLGTGWTEAFF. This chain connects TRBV5-1 to TRBJ1-1; 7 bases are a match to TRBD1. CDR3 length equals 14 residues. In germline, CDR1 is SGHRS, CDR2 YFSETQ. The V and J ends lost 0 bases and 5 bases, in that order; junction bases with no gene match: 4.

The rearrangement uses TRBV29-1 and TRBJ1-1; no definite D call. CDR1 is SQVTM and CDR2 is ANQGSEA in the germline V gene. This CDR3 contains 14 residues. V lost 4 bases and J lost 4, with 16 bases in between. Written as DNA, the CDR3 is TGCAGCGTTGGGACGCGGGTAGTTGGCACTGAAGCTTTCTTT. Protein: CSVGTRVVGTEAFF.

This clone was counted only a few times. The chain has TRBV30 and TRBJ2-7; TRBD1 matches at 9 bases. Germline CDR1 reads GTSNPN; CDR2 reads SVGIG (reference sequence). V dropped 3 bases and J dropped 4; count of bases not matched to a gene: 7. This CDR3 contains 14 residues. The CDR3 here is CAWSHGTGWYEQYF. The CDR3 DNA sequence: TGTGCCTGGAGCCACGGGACAGGGTGGTACGAGCAGTACTTC.

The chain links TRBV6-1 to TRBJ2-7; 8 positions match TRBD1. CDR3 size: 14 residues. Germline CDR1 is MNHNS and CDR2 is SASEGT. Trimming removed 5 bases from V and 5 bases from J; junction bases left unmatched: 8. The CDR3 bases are TGTGCCAGCAGTATAACGGGACAGGTCAACGAGCAGTACTTC. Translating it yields CASSITGQVNEQYF.

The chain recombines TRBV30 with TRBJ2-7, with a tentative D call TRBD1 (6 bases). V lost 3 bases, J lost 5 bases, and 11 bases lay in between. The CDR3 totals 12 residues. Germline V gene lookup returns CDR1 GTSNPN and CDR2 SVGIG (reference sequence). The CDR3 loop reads CAWSTGTHEQYF. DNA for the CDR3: TGTGCCTGGAGCACAGGGACCCACGAGCAGTACTTC.

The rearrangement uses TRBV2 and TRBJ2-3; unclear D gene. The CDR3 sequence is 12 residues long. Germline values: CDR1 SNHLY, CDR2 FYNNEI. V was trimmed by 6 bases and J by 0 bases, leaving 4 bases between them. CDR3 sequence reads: CASSASTDTQYF. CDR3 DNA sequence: TGTGCCAGCAGCGCGAGCACAGATACGCAGTATTTT. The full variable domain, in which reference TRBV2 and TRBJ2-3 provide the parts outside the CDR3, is EPEVTQTPSHQVTQMGQEVILRCVPISNHLYFYWYRQILGQKVEFLVSFYNNEISEKSEIFDDQFSVERPDGSNFTLKIRSTKLEDSAMYFCASSASTDTQYFGPGTRLTVL.

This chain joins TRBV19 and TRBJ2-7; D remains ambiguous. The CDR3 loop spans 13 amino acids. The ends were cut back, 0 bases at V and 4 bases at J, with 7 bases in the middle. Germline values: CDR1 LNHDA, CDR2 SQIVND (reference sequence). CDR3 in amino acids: CASSIDPRYEQYF. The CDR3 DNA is TGTGCCAGTAGTATAGATCCCCGGTACGAGCAGTACTTC.

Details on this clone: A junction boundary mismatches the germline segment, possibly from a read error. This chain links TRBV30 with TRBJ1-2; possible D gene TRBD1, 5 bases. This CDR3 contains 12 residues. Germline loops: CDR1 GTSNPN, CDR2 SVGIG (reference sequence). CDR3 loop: CAWSLSPQGYGF. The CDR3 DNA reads TGTGCCTGGAGCCTATCCCCCCAGGGTTATGGCTTC.